This T cell receptor (beta chain) was retrieved from a study of T cells in Graves' hyperthyroidism and ophthalmopathy. Study results and limitations: For ophthalmopathy, model prediction preceded onset by a median 6.5 months.

Remarks on this clonotype: Its antigen is unidentified.

TCR beta CDR3 sequences were amplified from RNA transcripts. The HTBI primer set served for first-round RT-PCR of the TCR CDR3. TCRdb used MiXCR to reprocess the multiplex PCR reads, holding one entry per CDR3 protein. The sample consists of about 380,000 distinct CDR3 sequences, about 14% of them appearing once. With 7 bases removed from V and 2 bases from J, the gap between germline ends came to 15 bases. CDR3 size: 15 residues. Looked up from germline, CDR1 is SEHNR and CDR2 is FQNEAQ (reference sequence). This sequence originates from a man aged 25-45 years with Graves' hyperthyroidism that later progressed to Graves' ophthalmopathy. The chain couples TRBV7-9 to TRBJ2-1, with D tentatively TRBD1 or TRBD2 (6 bases each). The material sequenced was blood. CDR3 protein: CASKTLGGPYNEQFF. CDR3 nucleotide sequence: TGTGCCAGCAAAACCTTAGGGGGGCCCTACAATGAGCAGTTCTTC.